This T cell receptor (beta chain) appears in the sequencing data of a study of T cells in narcolepsy. Notes on the study in general: Autoreactive clone sequences were missing from some blood memory CD4+ repertoires. Autoreactive HCRT-specific and TRIB2-specific clonotypes were marked in same-patient CSF-versus-blood CD4+ comparisons.

Data came from immunoSEQ multiplex PCR; TCRdb stores just in-frame clones and leaves some out. The data contain tens of thousands of clones, approximately 80% of them singletons. Trimming took 2 bases from V and 0 from J; bases not matched to a gene: 3. Germline V lookup: CDR1 SGHDT, CDR2 YYEEEE. This CDR3 has 15 amino acids. Worth noting for this clone: Its target is not known.

Material for sequencing was memory (CD45RA-) CD4+ T cells from blood. The source of this sequence is a human donor in good health. J is TRBJ1-2 and V is TRBV5-6; 8 bases are shared with TRBD1. The CDR3 protein is CASSFSTGANYGYTF. The CDR3 DNA sequence: TGTGCCAGCAGCTTTTCGACAGGGGCTAACTATGGCTACACCTTC. The full variable domain, its missing parts supplied by reference TRBV5-6 and TRBJ1-2, is DAGVTQSPTHLIKTRGQQVTLRCSPKSGHDTVSWYQQALGQGPQFIFQYYEEEERQRGNFPDRFSGHQFPNYSSELNVNALLLGDSALYLCASSFSTGANYGYTFGSGTRLTVV.